This T cell receptor beta chain came from a study of patients and donors after allogeneic stem cell transplantation. Germline-derived CDR1 and CDR2 are SEHNR and FQNEAQ (reference sequence). Unmatched junction bases numbered 7, after V lost 5 bases and J lost 0 bases. This CDR3 is 15 amino acids long. This clonotype was observed at least ten times. TCRdb called the RT-PCR reads again in MiXCR, with one record for every CDR3 protein. The table shows 87,000 or so distinct CDR3 sequences, with approximately 5.2% occurring only once. Material for sequencing was blood, either unsorted or a sorted T cell fraction (not recorded which). This clonotype was obtained from a human donor who was either an allogeneic HSCT recipient or a stem cell or donor lymphocyte infusion donor (not recorded which). It is not recorded whose cells these are; they may come from a transplant donor. This chain connects TRBV7-9 to TRBJ2-7; 7 nucleotides line up with TRBD1. Here the CDR3 DNA reads TGTGCCAGCAGCCTCCGGTCAGGGGGCTCCTACGAGCAGTACTTC. Protein product: CASSLRSGGSYEQYF.